The rows below give T cell receptor beta chains drawn from one sample of a study of T cells in Graves' hyperthyroidism and ophthalmopathy. Via MiXCR, TCRdb re-called the multiplex PCR reads, giving one row per CDR3 protein. The sample lists around 340,000 distinct CDR3 sequences, over 15% seen once, with 15% to 17% in the top ten. The source material was blood. The receptors stem from a woman between 35 and 50 years old with Graves' ophthalmopathy. CDR3s include the opening cysteine and the closing phenylalanine or tryptophan. Size is omitted from some rows. Given values are once, few, many or a class for expanded clones.

clone_size: many; cdr3_length: 16; v_call: TRBV11-2; cdr3_aa: CASRGELGKNTGELFF
clone_size: many; cdr3_length: 14; v_call: TRBV7-6; cdr3_aa: CASSDTGTTYEQYF
clone_size: many; cdr3_length: 14; v_call: TRBV11-2; cdr3_aa: CASSPVRRAYIQYF
clone_size: many; cdr3_length: 15; v_call: TRBV12-5; cdr3_aa: CASGLAVDGSGELFF
clone_size: NA; cdr3_length: 15; v_call: TRBV6-2/TRBV6-3; cdr3_aa: CASRIGTAHSYEQYF
clone_size: many; cdr3_length: 14; v_call: TRBV28; cdr3_aa: CASVWTGVGQPQHF
clone_size: NA; cdr3_length: 16; v_call: TRBV11-2; cdr3_aa: CASRPLPGHSSYEQYF
clone_size: many; cdr3_length: 11; v_call: TRBV2; cdr3_aa: CASSEEGPVYF
clone_size: many; cdr3_length: 18; v_call: TRBV6-1; cdr3_aa: CASSAPSRFRAQTDTQYF
clone_size: many; cdr3_length: 15; v_call: TRBV20-1; cdr3_aa: CSAYNFGTESYEQYF
clone_size: many; cdr3_length: 15; v_call: TRBV15; cdr3_aa: CATSRERGPGTGQYF
clone_size: many; cdr3_length: 15; v_call: TRBV30; cdr3_aa: CAWSVGGSGNQPQHF
clone_size: many; cdr3_length: 15; v_call: TRBV6-2/TRBV6-3; cdr3_aa: CASSSPLKRNQPQHF
clone_size: many; cdr3_length: 13; v_call: TRBV28; cdr3_aa: CASSGQAFYGYTF
clone_size: many; cdr3_length: 17; v_call: TRBV13; cdr3_aa: CASSSRHRGFQNTEAFF
clone_size: many; cdr3_length: 17; v_call: TRBV19; cdr3_aa: CVTLGPGPTGVNTEAFF
clone_size: many; cdr3_length: 14; v_call: TRBV12-3/TRBV12-4; cdr3_aa: CASSLAGVEDTQYF
clone_size: many; cdr3_length: 14; v_call: TRBV6-1; cdr3_aa: CASRFGADNSPLHF
clone_size: NA; cdr3_length: 14; v_call: TRBV27; cdr3_aa: CASSRRLAGGDQYF
clone_size: many; cdr3_length: 14; v_call: TRBV2; cdr3_aa: CASSEFTVGNEAFF
clone_size: many; cdr3_length: 12; v_call: TRBV5-4; cdr3_aa: CASSFDRGEAFF
clone_size: many; cdr3_length: 13; v_call: TRBV30; cdr3_aa: CAWSDKSPYEQYF
clone_size: many; cdr3_length: 15; v_call: TRBV6-1; cdr3_aa: CASSTHVGDNQPQHF
clone_size: NA; cdr3_length: 18; v_call: TRBV10-3; cdr3_aa: CAISDRLAGGPNTGELFF
clone_size: many; cdr3_length: 18; v_call: TRBV28; cdr3_aa: CASSTRDRGRLAGNEQFF
clone_size: many; cdr3_length: 14; v_call: TRBV15; cdr3_aa: CATSRGQGMNEQYF
clone_size: NA; cdr3_length: 16; v_call: TRBV11-2; cdr3_aa: CASSFNRDTILSGYTF
clone_size: few; cdr3_length: 14; v_call: TRBV6-1; cdr3_aa: CASSGFGGSYEQYF
clone_size: many; cdr3_length: 12; v_call: TRBV12-3/TRBV12-4; cdr3_aa: CASSLAPTEAFF
clone_size: many; cdr3_length: 15; v_call: TRBV28; cdr3_aa: CASSPSPEPPYEQYF
clone_size: NA; cdr3_length: 13; v_call: TRBV20-1; cdr3_aa: CSASAGVDTEAFF
clone_size: many; cdr3_length: 17; v_call: TRBV20-1; cdr3_aa: CSARDPGDPKNTGELFF
clone_size: many; cdr3_length: 14; v_call: TRBV28; cdr3_aa: CASSPPPGRTEAFF
clone_size: few; cdr3_length: 14; v_call: TRBV9; cdr3_aa: CASSVGYSNQPQHF
clone_size: many; cdr3_length: 13; v_call: TRBV27; cdr3_aa: CASMGQISYEQYF
clone_size: many; cdr3_length: 16; v_call: TRBV11-2; cdr3_aa: CASSLIAASNTGELFF
clone_size: many; cdr3_length: 13; v_call: TRBV10-2; cdr3_aa: CASRVNPSYEQYF
clone_size: many; cdr3_length: 15; v_call: TRBV27; cdr3_aa: CASSLFNRGRETQYF
clone_size: once; cdr3_length: 13; v_call: TRBV7-2; cdr3_aa: CASSSAAIETQYF
clone_size: NA; cdr3_length: 14; v_call: TRBV28; cdr3_aa: CASRSLRGALEQYF
clone_size: many; cdr3_length: 12; v_call: TRBV19; cdr3_aa: CASIYSTSEAFF
clone_size: many; cdr3_length: 12; v_call: TRBV10-2; cdr3_aa: CASPILQETQYF
clone_size: many; cdr3_length: 18; v_call: TRBV6-2/TRBV6-3; cdr3_aa: CASSHPVFGWHFTDTQYF
clone_size: many; cdr3_length: 19; v_call: TRBV11-1; cdr3_aa: CASSLRGQSLASGANVLTF
clone_size: many; cdr3_length: 14; v_call: TRBV14; cdr3_aa: CASSQGGLDGGYTF
clone_size: NA; cdr3_length: 16; v_call: TRBV12-3/TRBV12-4; cdr3_aa: CASRSTRVGGNTEAFF
clone_size: many; cdr3_length: 14; v_call: TRBV6-1; cdr3_aa: CASRNTGQHYEQYF
clone_size: many; cdr3_length: 14; v_call: TRBV6-1; cdr3_aa: CASRRDRGLYEQYF
clone_size: many; cdr3_length: 15; v_call: TRBV25-1; cdr3_aa: CASSGTGARLYGYTF
clone_size: NA; cdr3_length: 14; v_call: TRBV6-1; cdr3_aa: CASSIRRGNYGYTF
clone_size: many; cdr3_length: 18; v_call: TRBV28; cdr3_aa: CASSFYAASGGGRREQYF
clone_size: many; cdr3_length: 15; v_call: TRBV6-1; cdr3_aa: CASSDQGESYNEQFF
clone_size: many; cdr3_length: 13; v_call: TRBV27; cdr3_aa: CASSLGPGTEAFF